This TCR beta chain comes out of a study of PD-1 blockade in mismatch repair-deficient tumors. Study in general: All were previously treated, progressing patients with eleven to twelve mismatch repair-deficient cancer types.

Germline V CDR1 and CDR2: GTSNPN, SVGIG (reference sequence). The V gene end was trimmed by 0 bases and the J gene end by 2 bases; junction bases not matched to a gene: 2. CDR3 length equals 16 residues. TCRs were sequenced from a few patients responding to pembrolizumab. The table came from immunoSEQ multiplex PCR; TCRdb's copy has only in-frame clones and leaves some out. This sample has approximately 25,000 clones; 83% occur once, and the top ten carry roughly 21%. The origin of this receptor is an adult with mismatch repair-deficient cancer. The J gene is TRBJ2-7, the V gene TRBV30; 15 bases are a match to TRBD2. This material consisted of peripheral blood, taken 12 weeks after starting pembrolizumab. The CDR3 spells CAWSVRTSGRAYEQYF. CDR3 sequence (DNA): TGTGCCTGGAGTGTACGGACTAGCGGGAGGGCCTACGAGCAGTACTTC.